Below, 21 T cell receptor beta chains from the same sample are listed, as sequenced in a study of control samples from healthy donors and cancer patients. Profiling relied on immunoSEQ multiplex PCR, and the TCRdb table lists in-frame clones only, not all of them. Here the sample spans about 130,000 clones, approximately 90% being singletons. Sequenced input: blood. Every receptor here comes from a man between 18 and 35 years old in good health.

This clone occurred once. The chain carries TRBV5-1 and TRBJ2-2; the match to TRBD1 covers 10 bases. The trim removed 5 bases at V and 0 bases at J, leaving 16 bases unmatched. CDR3 size: 20 residues. Germline CDR1 reads SGHRS; CDR2 reads YFSETQ. DNA of the CDR3: TGCGCCAGCAGTCTCAGACAGGGGGCTATACTAATAGCGAACACCGGGGAGCTGTTTTTT. Its translation: CASSLRQGAILIANTGELFF.

V gene TRBV10-1 combines with J gene TRBJ1-1; D perhaps matches TRBD1 (5 bases). Germline assignment: CDR1 WNHNN and CDR2 SYGVQD (reference sequence). Trimming removed 9 bases at V and 2 bases at J, with 10 bases between. CDR3 length: 12 residues. CDR3 loop: CASSGLNTEAFF. As DNA, the CDR3 is TGCGCCAGTTCGGGACTTAACACTGAAGCTTTCTTT.

The chain is built from TRBV18 and TRBJ1-3; D gene ambiguous. Germline assignment: CDR1 KGHSH and CDR2 LQKENI. V lost 6 bases, J lost 0 bases, and 9 bases lay in between. The CDR3 extends over 14 amino acids. CDR3 region: CASSAGNSGNTIYF. The DNA of the CDR3 is TGTGCCAGCTCGGCGGGAAACTCTGGAAACACCATATATTTT.

The rearrangement links TRBV11-2 to TRBJ2-2; a possible D gene is TRBD1 (5 bases). This CDR3 contains 16 residues. V was clipped by 1 base and J by 0 bases, with 9 bases between them. From germline, CDR1 is SGHAT and CDR2 FQNNGV. CDR3 nucleotide sequence: TGTGCCAGCAGCTTAGTTCGGACACCGAACACCGGGGAGCTGTTTTTT. Its translation: CASSLVRTPNTGELFF.

The V gene is TRBV5-1, the J gene TRBJ2-3; 7 bases fit TRBD1. This CDR3 is 13 amino acids long. With V trimmed by 3 bases and J by 4 bases, 2 bases remained unmatched. Per the germline V gene, CDR1 is SGHRS and CDR2 is YFSETQ. CDR3 sequence (DNA): TGCGCCAGCAGCTCACAGGGGTCAGATACGCAGTATTTT. Translated, it gives CASSSQGSDTQYF. The full variable domain, rest sourced from reference TRBV5-1 and TRBJ2-3, is KAGVTQTPRYLIKTRGQQVTLSCSPISGHRSVSWYQQTPGQGLQFLFEYFSETQRNKGNFPGRFSGRQFSNSRSEMNVSTLELGDSALYLCASSSQGSDTQYFGPGTRLTVL.

The V gene is TRBV5-1, the J gene TRBJ1-1; possible D gene TRBD1, 5 bases. The V end lost 6 bases, the J end lost 1 base, and 16 bases lay between the germline ends. The CDR3 totals 15 residues. Germline V gene data show CDR1 as SGHRS and CDR2 as YFSETQ. CDR3 sequence: CASTKTGGTNTEAFF. DNA for the CDR3: TGCGCCAGCACCAAAACCGGGGGGACGAACACTGAAGCTTTCTTT.

The chain joins TRBV6-5 to TRBJ1-1; TRBD1 matches 7 bases. This CDR3 is 15 amino acids long. Trimming removed 0 bases from V and 5 bases from J; junction bases left unmatched: 6. The germline V gene encodes CDR1 MNHEY and CDR2 SVGAGI. CDR3 nucleotide sequence: TGTGCCAGCAGTTACTCGATCCAGGGGGGGACTGAAGCTTTCTTT. Protein sequence: CASSYSIQGGTEAFF.

This clone was seen a handful of times. V gene TRBV7-9 combines with J gene TRBJ1-2, with a possible D match to TRBD1 (5 bases). Trimming stripped 5 bases from V and 1 base from J, with 20 bases between. The CDR3 spans 17 residues. The V gene's germline CDR1 is SEHNR and CDR2 FQNEAQ (reference sequence). The CDR3 DNA is TGTGCCAGCAGCGCCCGGGGCCCACCGACTCTTAACTATGGCTACACCTTC. This translates into CASSARGPPTLNYGYTF.

This chain connects TRBV18 to TRBJ1-3, with D perhaps matching TRBD1 (6 bases). CDR3 length equals 16 residues. Per the germline V gene, CDR1 is KGHSH and CDR2 is LQKENI. V was pared by 5 bases and J by 0 bases, with 14 bases between. CDR3 nucleotide sequence: TGTGCCAGCTCATCCCTGGCAGGGGACTCTGGAAACACCATATATTTT. Protein product: CASSSLAGDSGNTIYF.

J is TRBJ2-5 and V is TRBV6-6; D is ambiguous. Germline assignment: CDR1 MNHNY and CDR2 SVGAGI (reference sequence). V lost 0 bases and J 3 bases, leaving 8 bases between the germline ends. The CDR3 runs to 14 residues. The DNA of the CDR3 is TGTGCCAGCAGTTACTCGCAACAGAAAGAGACCCAGTACTTC. Translating gives CASSYSQQKETQYF.

This rearrangement joins TRBV19 to TRBJ1-5; 9 positions agree with TRBD1. The CDR3 is 17 amino acids. The germline V gene has CDR1 LNHDA and CDR2 SQIVND (reference sequence). J was trimmed by 0 bases and V by 5 bases; bases with no gene match: 8. CDR3 residues: CASSLGTGTSSNQPQHF. CDR3 nucleotides: TGTGCCAGTAGTCTCGGGACAGGGACATCTAGCAATCAGCCCCAGCATTTT.

The V call is TRBV30, the J call TRBJ2-7; 7 bases align to TRBD1. The length of the CDR3 is 12 residues. V shed 3 bases, J shed 5 bases, and the junction held 4 bases outside the gene matches. From germline, CDR1 is GTSNPN and CDR2 SVGIG (reference sequence). The CDR3 reads CAWSITGDEQYF. The CDR3 bases are TGTGCCTGGAGCATCACAGGGGACGAGCAGTACTTC.

The chain carries TRBV10-1 and TRBJ2-2; no reliable D call. The CDR3 has 12 residues. Trimming removed 4 bases from V and 6 bases from J, with 6 bases in between. Germline assignment: CDR1 WNHNN and CDR2 SYGVQD (reference sequence). The chain's CDR3 is CASSGYAGELFF. Written as DNA, the CDR3 is TGCGCCAGCAGTGGCTACGCCGGGGAGCTGTTTTTT.

This clone appeared a single time. V usage is TRBV12-5 and J usage is TRBJ2-7, with D uncertain. Germline V lookup: CDR1 LGHNT, CDR2 FRNRAP. V lost 1 base and J 5 bases, leaving 12 bases between the germline ends. The CDR3 extends over 14 amino acids. For the CDR3, the DNA is TGTGCTAGTGGTTTGGGGGGTTCCGGTCACGAGCAGTACTTC. This translates into CASGLGGSGHEQYF.

The gene calls are TRBV3-1 (or the pseudogene TRBV3-2) and TRBJ1-2; 7 bases line up with TRBD1. The V gene's germline CDR1 is LGHDT and CDR2 YNNKEL (reference sequence). V dropped 1 base and J dropped 1; count of bases not matched to a gene: 0. This CDR3 contains 14 residues. The CDR3, as DNA: TGTGCCAGCAGCCAAGCAGGGGGTAACTATGGCTACACCTTC. This encodes CASSQAGGNYGYTF.

This rearrangement joins TRBV6-6 to TRBJ1-2; tentatively, D is TRBD1 (6 bases). V lost 4 bases, J lost 4 bases, and 16 bases lay in between. The germline V gene has CDR1 MNHNY and CDR2 SVGAGI (reference sequence). CDR3 length equals 15 residues. The CDR3 protein is CASSLGRQASYGYTF. For the CDR3, the DNA is TGTGCCAGCAGTTTAGGTAGACAGGCCTCCTATGGCTACACCTTC.

Only one count was recorded for this clone. CDR3 protein: CASSYGASQPQHF. The CDR3 DNA sequence: TGTGCCAGCAGTTACGGGGCGAGTCAGCCCCAGCATTTT. The chain has TRBV6-6 and TRBJ1-5, with D tentatively TRBD1 (5 bases). The germline CDR1 and CDR2 sequences are MNHNY and SVGAGI (reference sequence). V lost 2 bases and J lost 6, with 8 bases in between. CDR3 length: 13 amino acids.

This chain uses TRBV20-1 with TRBJ2-5; D is possibly TRBD2 (6 bases). The CDR3 consists of 14 residues. Germline assignment: CDR1 DFQATT and CDR2 SNEGSKA (reference sequence). Trimming took 3 bases from V and 5 from J, leaving 16 bases between them. The CDR3 spells CSASVEGFSETQYF. The CDR3 DNA sequence: TGCAGTGCTAGTGTGGAGGGGTTCTCGGAGACCCAGTACTTC.

The chain couples TRBV15 to TRBJ2-7; no clear D gene. The CDR3 has 15 amino acids. V was trimmed by 0 bases and J by 2 bases, leaving 11 bases between them. The germline gives CDR1 LNHNV, CDR2 YYDKDF (reference sequence). The CDR3 DNA follows: TGTGCCACCAGCAGAGATATGATCGCTACCTACGAGCAGTACTTC. It is translated as CATSRDMIATYEQYF.

This chain joins TRBV5-4 and TRBJ2-1, with 7 bases identical to TRBD2. In germline, CDR1 is SGHNT, CDR2 YYREEE (reference sequence). The CDR3 is 16 residues long. The trim removed 4 bases at V and 0 bases at J, leaving 7 bases unmatched. Written as DNA, the CDR3 is TGTGCCAGCAGCCCGGCCGGGGACTACTCCTACAATGAGCAGTTCTTC. It yields the protein CASSPAGDYSYNEQFF. The entire variable domain, with the rest obtained from reference TRBV5-4 and TRBJ2-1, is as follows: ETGVTQSPTHLIKTRGQQVTLRCSSQSGHNTVSWYQQALGQGPQFIFQYYREEENGRGNFPPRFSGLQFPNYSSELNVNALELDDSALYLCASSPAGDYSYNEQFFGPGTRLTVL.

The chain couples TRBV27 to TRBJ1-2; D might be TRBD1 (6 bases). CDR1 is MNHEY and CDR2 is SMNVEV in the germline V gene (reference sequence). The CDR3 runs 16 residues. Between the trimmed V and J ends, which lost 7 bases and 2 bases, there was a span of 20 bases. The chain's CDR3 is CASTRRGPSINYGYTF. The CDR3 DNA reads as TGTGCCAGCACCCGCAGGGGTCCCTCGATAAACTATGGCTACACCTTC.